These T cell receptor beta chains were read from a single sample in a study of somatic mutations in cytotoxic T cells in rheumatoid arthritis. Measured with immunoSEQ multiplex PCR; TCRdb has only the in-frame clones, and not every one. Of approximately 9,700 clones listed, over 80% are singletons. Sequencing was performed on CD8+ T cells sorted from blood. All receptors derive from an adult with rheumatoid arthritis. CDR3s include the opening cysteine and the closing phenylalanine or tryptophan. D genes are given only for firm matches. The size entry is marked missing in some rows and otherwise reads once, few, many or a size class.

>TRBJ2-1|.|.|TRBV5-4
TGTGCCAGCAGCCCTAGCGCTTACAATGAGCAGTTCTTC
CASSPSAYNEQFF
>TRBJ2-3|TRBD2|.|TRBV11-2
TGTGCCAGCAGTCCCGGCGCGGGGGGGCACGATACGCAGTATTTT
CASSPGAGGHDTQYF
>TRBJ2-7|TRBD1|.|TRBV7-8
TGTGCCAGCAGCTTAGGGGGGACAGGCCTACCCTACGAGCAGTACTTC
CASSLGGTGLPYEQYF
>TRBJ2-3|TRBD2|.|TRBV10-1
TGCGCCAGCAGTGAGCTCCTAGCGGGAGAAGGCACAGATACGCAGTATTTT
CASSELLAGEGTDTQYF
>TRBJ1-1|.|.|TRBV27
TGTGCCAGCCGAACCCCAGGGGTCACTGAAGCTTTCTTT
CASRTPGVTEAFF
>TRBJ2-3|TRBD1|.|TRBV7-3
TGTGCCAGCAGCGAGACAGGGGTTGTAGATACGCAGTATTTT
CASSETGVVDTQYF
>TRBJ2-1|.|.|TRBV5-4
TGTGCCAGCAGCTCGGGACTCGGCTATGAGCAGTTCTTC
CASSSGLGYEQFF
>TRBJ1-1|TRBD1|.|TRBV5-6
TGTGCCAGCAACCGACAGGGGGGTACGTACACTGAAGCTTTCTTT
CASNRQGGTYTEAFF
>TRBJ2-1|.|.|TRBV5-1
TGCGCCAGCAGCCTGGCGTCTGGCAATGAGCAGTTCTTC
CASSLASGNEQFF
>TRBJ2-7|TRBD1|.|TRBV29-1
TGCAGCGTTGGACTTTATTACCGGGACCCCTTCTCCCCAGGGGGCTCCTACGAGCAGTACTTC
CSVGLYYRDPFSPGGSYEQYF
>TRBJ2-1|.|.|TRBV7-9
TGTGCCAGCAGTCCCGTCCCTGGGAGTGGCTACAATGAGCAGTTCTTC
CASSPVPGSGYNEQFF
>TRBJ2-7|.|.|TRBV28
TGTGCCAGCAGTTTGGGGCCCGACCCAGAGCAGTACTTC
CASSLGPDPEQYF
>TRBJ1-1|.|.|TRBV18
TGTGCCAGCTCACGGTACAGGATGAACACTGAAGCTTTCTTT
CASSRYRMNTEAFF
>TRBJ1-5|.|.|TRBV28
TGTGCCAGCAGTAAGGGCTTAGACACCCGACAGCCCCAGCATTTT
CASSKGLDTRQPQHF
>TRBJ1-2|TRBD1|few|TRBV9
TGTGCCAGCAGCGTAGGGCGGACAGGAACTTATGGCTACACCTTC
CASSVGRTGTYGYTF